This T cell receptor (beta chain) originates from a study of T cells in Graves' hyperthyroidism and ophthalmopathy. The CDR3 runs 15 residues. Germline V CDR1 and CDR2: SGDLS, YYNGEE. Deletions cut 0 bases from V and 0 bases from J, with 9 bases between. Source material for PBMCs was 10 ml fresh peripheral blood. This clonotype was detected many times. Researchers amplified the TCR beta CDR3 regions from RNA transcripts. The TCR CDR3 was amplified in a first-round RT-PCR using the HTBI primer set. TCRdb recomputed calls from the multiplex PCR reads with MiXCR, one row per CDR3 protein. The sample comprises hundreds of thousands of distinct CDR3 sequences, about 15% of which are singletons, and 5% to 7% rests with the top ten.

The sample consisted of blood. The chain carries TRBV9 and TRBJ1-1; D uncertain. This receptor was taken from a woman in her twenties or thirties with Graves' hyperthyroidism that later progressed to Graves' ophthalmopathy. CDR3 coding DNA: TGTGCCAGCAGCGTAGCCCAGACCATGAACACTGAAGCTTTCTTT. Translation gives CASSVAQTMNTEAFF.